These 27 T cell receptor beta chains came from one sample sequenced in a study of technical replicates of blood from a handful of donors. Sequenced by immunoSEQ multiplex PCR; TCRdb stores in-frame clones only, minus some. This repertoire shows under 110,000 clones, roughly 95% found once; its top ten account for approximately 0.21%. The specimen sequenced was T cells isolated from PBMCs. Receptors originate from a human donor in good health.

The chain has TRBV11-3 and TRBJ2-3; TRBD2 is a possible D gene (5 bases). This CDR3 is built from 16 residues. The germline V and J ends were trimmed by 2 bases and 2 bases, with 14 bases remaining between them. Germline-derived CDR1 and CDR2 are SGHNT and YENEEA. CDR3 sequence reads: CASSLLAPYYTDTQYF. DNA for the CDR3: TGTGCCAGCAGCTTATTAGCGCCATATTACACAGATACGCAGTATTTT.

This chain links TRBV7-2 with TRBJ2-1, with TRBD2 as a possible D gene (6 bases). CDR3 length: 12 residues. Germline V CDR1 and CDR2: SGHTA, FQGNSA. Deletions cut 4 bases from V and 5 bases from J, with 6 bases between. CDR3 in amino acids: CASSWGDNEQFF. The CDR3, as DNA: TGTGCCAGCAGCTGGGGGGACAATGAGCAGTTCTTC.

The chain links TRBV9 to TRBJ2-5, with 7 bases identical to TRBD1. CDR3 length: 16 residues. The V and J ends lost 3 bases and 3 bases, in that order; junction bases with no gene match: 11. Germline V gene lookup returns CDR1 SGDLS and CDR2 YYNGEE. CDR3 bases: TGTGCCAGCAGCGAGAGTGCCTCAGGACAGGAAGAGACCCAGTACTTC. Residues: CASSESASGQEETQYF.

The rearrangement uses TRBV30 and TRBJ2-7, with TRBD1 as a possible D gene (5 bases). Germline-derived CDR1 and CDR2 are GTSNPN and SVGIG (reference sequence). The CDR3 contains 13 residues. V was shortened by 3 bases and J by 2 bases, with 11 bases between the two germline ends. CDR3 protein: CAWSIGHAYEQYF. DNA of the CDR3: TGTGCCTGGAGCATAGGACACGCCTACGAGCAGTACTTC.

The V and J genes are TRBV6-1 and TRBJ2-1, with D maybe TRBD2 (6 bases). The CDR3 is 16 amino acids. Germline values: CDR1 MNHNS, CDR2 SASEGT. With 2 bases removed from V and 6 bases from J, the gap between germline ends came to 17 bases. The CDR3 reads CASSEYGIATSNEQFF. The DNA for the CDR3 is TGTGCCAGCAGTGAATATGGAATAGCGACTAGCAATGAGCAGTTCTTC.

This chain connects TRBV27 to TRBJ2-7; 8 bases match TRBD1. J was trimmed by 1 base and V by 6 bases; bases with no gene match: 2. The CDR3 is 13 residues long. Per the germline V gene, CDR1 is MNHEY and CDR2 is SMNVEV (reference sequence). CDR3 DNA sequence: TGTGCCAGCAGCAGGGACAGGTCCTACGAGCAGTACTTC. Protein sequence: CASSRDRSYEQYF.

With regard to this clone: Germline is not matched at one junction end, which may reflect a read error. V and J are TRBV27 and TRBJ1-2; D is unclear. CDR1 and CDR2 from the germline V gene are MNHEY and SMNVEV (reference sequence). The CDR3 totals 14 residues. Written as DNA, the CDR3 is TGTGCCAGCAGTTTGGGTTTCGGACTAAATAAATTAAACTTC. It codes for CASSLGFGLNKLNF.

This chain uses TRBV2 with TRBJ1-2; 8 bases match TRBD1. CDR3 size: 13 residues. The trim removed 6 bases at V and 7 bases at J, leaving 7 bases unmatched. The germline CDR1 and CDR2 sequences are SNHLY and FYNNEI. This CDR3 reads CASSPRTGRGYTF. In nucleotides, the CDR3 is TGTGCCAGCAGCCCTAGGACAGGGCGTGGCTACACCTTC.

The V gene is TRBV10-3, the J gene TRBJ1-1, with D uncertain. Trimming took off 5 bases at V and 1 base at J, with 5 bases between the two ends. Germline CDR1 is ENHRY and CDR2 is SYGVKD. CDR3 size: 12 residues. The CDR3 loop reads CAISPGNTEAFF. The CDR3, as DNA: TGTGCCATCAGTCCGGGGAACACTGAAGCTTTCTTT.

The chain recombines TRBV11-3 with TRBJ1-3; 10 nucleotides agree with TRBD1. CDR3 size: 17 residues. Germline V gene sequence: CDR1 SGHNT, CDR2 YENEEA. The V gene end was trimmed by 5 bases and the J gene end by 0 bases; junction bases not matched to a gene: 7. The CDR3 protein is CASSRSTGGFSGNTIYF. The CDR3 bases are TGTGCCAGCAGCCGTTCGACAGGGGGCTTCTCTGGAAACACCATATATTTT.

The gene calls are TRBV28 and TRBJ1-5; D is unclear. This CDR3 spans 16 amino acids. Trimming took 2 bases from V and 1 from J, leaving 12 bases between them. CDR1 is MDHEN, CDR2 SYDVKM, per germline. CDR3 residues: CASSLHTPWSNQPQHF. The CDR3 coding sequence is TGTGCCAGCAGTTTACACACCCCCTGGAGCAATCAGCCCCAGCATTTT.

The CDR3 region is CASRRRQDLNTEAFF. In DNA form, the CDR3 reads TGTGCCAGCAGGCGAAGACAGGACTTGAACACTGAAGCTTTCTTT. The chain combines TRBV7-9 with TRBJ1-1, with D possibly TRBD1 on 6 matching bases. The CDR3 totals 15 residues. The V gene lost 6 bases and the J gene lost 0 bases, with 14 bases spanning the gap. Germline CDR1 SEHNR, CDR2 FQNEAQ (reference sequence).

In its sample, this clone was seen a few times. The chain combines TRBV19 with TRBJ2-5, with D perhaps TRBD1 (5 bases). The CDR3 is made up of 14 amino acids. V was cut by 3 bases and J by 5 bases, with 13 bases left in between. From germline, CDR1 is LNHDA and CDR2 SQIVND (reference sequence). The CDR3 DNA is TGTGCCAGTAGTATTCAGGGTTTTGGGGAGACCCAGTACTTC. Its translation is CASSIQGFGETQYF.

This chain links TRBV7-8 with TRBJ1-5, with D perhaps matching TRBD1 (5 bases). From germline, CDR1 is SGHVS and CDR2 FQNEAQ. The CDR3 spans 15 residues. V was shortened by 1 base and J by 6 bases, with 13 bases between the two germline ends. CDR3 region: CASSLGGGQGQPQHF. CDR3 DNA: TGTGCCAGCAGCTTAGGTGGAGGGCAGGGTCAGCCCCAGCATTTT.

The genes are TRBV28 and TRBJ1-4, with a possible D match to TRBD1 (5 bases). Trimming cost V 6 bases and J 0 bases, with 11 bases left between them. Germline assignment: CDR1 MDHEN and CDR2 SYDVKM. The CDR3 runs 15 residues. The CDR3 protein is CASRSRQSTNEKLFF. The DNA for the CDR3 is TGTGCCAGCAGGTCTAGACAGTCAACTAATGAAAAACTGTTTTTT.

The chain couples TRBV18 to TRBJ1-4, with D possibly being TRBD1 (5 bases). Germline V CDR1 and CDR2: KGHSH, LQKENI. This CDR3 comprises 16 residues. Trimming cost V 4 bases and J 0 bases, with 12 bases left between them. The CDR3 spells CASSLIDSPTNEKLFF. The CDR3 nucleotides read TGTGCCAGCTCACTAATAGACAGCCCAACTAATGAAAAACTGTTTTTT.

The V call is TRBV19, the J call TRBJ1-3; no firm D call. Trimming removed 3 bases from V and 1 base from J, with 13 bases in between. The CDR3 consists of 16 residues. Germline V gene sequence: CDR1 LNHDA, CDR2 SQIVND (reference sequence). In DNA, the CDR3 is TGTGCCAGTAGTATTTGGATCGGGGAGTCTGGAAACACCATATATTTT. This gives the protein CASSIWIGESGNTIYF.

The rearrangement uses TRBV19 and TRBJ2-1; 8 bases fit TRBD2. The J segment lost 0 bases and the V segment lost 7 bases, leaving 2 bases of the junction unmatched. Germline lookup yields CDR1 LNHDA and CDR2 SQIVND (reference sequence). This CDR3 is 14 amino acids long. The CDR3 is CASTLAASYNEQFF. The DNA of the CDR3 is TGTGCCAGTACACTAGCGGCCTCCTACAATGAGCAGTTCTTC.

The chain uses TRBV5-6 and TRBJ1-2; weak D call: TRBD1 (5 bases). V lost 0 bases, J lost 1 base, and 13 bases lay in between. Germline-derived CDR1 and CDR2 are SGHDT and YYEEEE. The CDR3 spans 16 residues. CDR3 coding DNA: TGTGCCAGCAGCTTGGCCACACAAGGGGTTAACTATGGCTACACCTTC. This encodes CASSLATQGVNYGYTF.

The chain recombines TRBV11-2 with TRBJ1-2; 8 bases match TRBD1. Germline CDR1 SGHAT, CDR2 FQNNGV. The V and J ends lost 5 bases and 8 bases, in that order; junction bases with no gene match: 13. The CDR3 totals 15 residues. The CDR3 sequence: CASSPRTGQGEGYTF. CDR3 DNA: TGTGCCAGCAGCCCCAGGACAGGGCAGGGGGAAGGCTACACCTTC.

This chain joins TRBV11-2 and TRBJ2-3; TRBD1 aligns across 8 bases. Germline values: CDR1 SGHAT, CDR2 FQNNGV. The CDR3 consists of 15 residues. Trimming cost V 5 bases and J 1 base; bases outside gene matches: 5. CDR3 region: CASSRRGLGTDTQYF. CDR3 coding DNA: TGTGCCAGCAGCCGCAGGGGGCTAGGCACAGATACGCAGTATTTT. Full variable domain (outside the CDR3, taken from reference TRBV11-2 and TRBJ2-3): EAGVAQSPRYKIIEKRQSVAFWCNPISGHATLYWYQQILGQGPKLLIQFQNNGVVDDSQLPKDRFSAERLKGVDSTLKIQPAKLEDSAVYLCASSRRGLGTDTQYFGPGTRLTVL.

The chain uses TRBV5-4 and TRBJ2-7; no firm D call. From germline, CDR1 is SGHNT and CDR2 YYREEE (reference sequence). CDR3 size: 13 residues. Trimming removed 0 bases from V and 6 bases from J, with 10 bases in between. CDR3 in DNA: TGTGCCAGCAGCTTGGGCCCTATGTCCGAGCAGTACTTC. Its translation: CASSLGPMSEQYF.

The chain is built from TRBV13 and TRBJ2-2, with a tentative D call TRBD1 (6 bases). This CDR3 comprises 15 residues. V lost 2 bases and J 1 base, leaving 8 bases between the germline ends. From germline, CDR1 is PRHDT and CDR2 FYEKMQ (reference sequence). CDR3 amino acids: CASSLQDRNTGELFF. The CDR3 DNA reads TGTGCCAGCAGCTTACAGGACAGGAACACCGGGGAGCTGTTTTTT.

The rearrangement joins TRBV28 to TRBJ2-5; D possibly corresponds to TRBD1 (5 bases). V was clipped by 5 bases and J by 3 bases, with 13 bases between them. CDR1 and CDR2 (germline): MDHEN, SYDVKM. The CDR3 consists of 14 residues. CDR3 amino acids: CASSHRYIKETQYF. DNA for the CDR3: TGTGCCAGCAGTCACAGGTACATCAAAGAGACCCAGTACTTC.

The genes are TRBV6-5 and TRBJ1-1; 7 nucleotides align to TRBD1. CDR1 is MNHEY, CDR2 SVGAGI, per germline. V shed 8 bases, J shed 4 bases, and the junction held 13 bases outside the gene matches. The CDR3 is 15 amino acids. Here the CDR3 reads CASVWRGQRGTEAFF. The DNA of the CDR3 is TGTGCCAGCGTCTGGCGGGGACAGAGGGGCACTGAAGCTTTCTTT.

The rearrangement uses TRBV5-6 and TRBJ2-1; no definite D call. Germline V gene sequence: CDR1 SGHDT, CDR2 YYEEEE. The germline V and J ends were trimmed by 1 base and 7 bases, with 9 bases remaining between them. The CDR3 runs to 13 residues. Written as DNA, the CDR3 is TGTGCCAGCAGCTTGTTACGCGATAATGAGCAGTTCTTC. Its translation is CASSLLRDNEQFF.

This rearrangement joins TRBV27 to TRBJ1-1; D is uncertain. Germline V gene data show CDR1 as MNHEY and CDR2 as SMNVEV (reference sequence). V lost 1 base, J lost 1 base, and 10 bases lay in between. The CDR3 length is 15 residues. CDR3 nucleotides: TGTGCCAGCAGTTTATTGCAGGCGGGGAACACTGAAGCTTTCTTT. Its translation is CASSLLQAGNTEAFF.